This T cell receptor (beta chain) is from a study of early T cells in non-severe SARS-CoV-2 infection. Each single cDNA molecule received a unique molecular identifier. TCRdb re-called the 5' RACE reads through MiXCR, storing one row per CDR3 protein. The sample includes 80,000 or so distinct CDR3 sequences, about 11% of them seen just once. Trimming removed 2 bases from V and 6 bases from J; junction bases left unmatched: 9. Germline V gene lookup returns CDR1 DFQATT and CDR2 SNEGSKA (reference sequence). CDR3 length: 14 residues. This sequence joins TRBV20-1 and TRBJ1-2, with 7 bases identical to TRBD1. The source material was whole blood, sampled at baseline. This clonotype originated in an adult who was a healthcare worker with PCR-confirmed SARS-CoV-2 infection or an uninfected control (not recorded which). CDR3 sequence (DNA): TGCAGTGCTAGAAGCCGGGACAGTCTGAATGGCTACACCTTC. Translation gives CSARSRDSLNGYTF.